Listed below are T cell receptor beta chains from one sample, sequenced in a study of PD-1 blockade in mismatch repair-deficient tumors. Their antigens are not known. The repertoire was sequenced with immunoSEQ multiplex PCR; TCRdb's copy has only in-frame clones and lacks some. This sample yields approximately 13,000 clones, of which roughly 80% are seen a single time; 20% to 25% belongs to the top ten. This specimen was cells cultured in vitro, taken from a patient treated with pembrolizumab. The receptors stem from an adult with mismatch repair-deficient cancer. The CDR3 runs from the conserved cysteine through the conserved F or W. Fields, in order: J gene, D gene, V gene, clone size, CDR3 protein, CDR3 DNA. D genes are given only for firm matches. Size is omitted from some rows. Given values are once, few, many or a class for expanded clones.

TRBJ1-1 . TRBV5-1 few CASSEPGRGDTEAFF TGCGCCAGCAGCGAACCGGGACGAGGGGACACTGAAGCTTTCTTT
TRBJ1-6 . TRBV4-1 once CASSQEAMGNSPLHF TGCGCCAGCAGCCAAGAGGCGATGGGAAATTCACCCCTCCACTTT
TRBJ2-1 . TRBV9 . CASSVPHYNEQFF TGTGCCAGCAGCGTTCCACATTACAATGAGCAGTTCTTC
TRBJ2-2 . TRBV5-4 . CASSPGPTLTGELFF TGTGCCAGCAGCCCCGGGCCGACTCTGACCGGGGAGCTGTTTTTT
TRBJ2-2 . TRBV7-9 . CASSLREQAYTGELFF TGTGCCAGCAGCTTAAGGGAGCAGGCATACACCGGGGAGCTGTTTTTT
TRBJ2-3 . TRBV29-1 . CSENTDTQYF TGCAGCGAAAATACAGATACGCAGTATTTT
TRBJ2-7 . TRBV28 . CASSPRQGRHEQYF TGTGCCAGCAGCCCGCGGCAGGGGAGGCACGAGCAGTACTTC
TRBJ2-1 . TRBV27 . CASRQTIIHEQFF TGTGCCAGCAGACAGACTATCATCCATGAGCAGTTCTTC
TRBJ2-7 TRBD2 TRBV28 . CASRGPGLAPTYEQYF TGTGCCAGCAGGGGTCCGGGACTAGCGCCTACCTACGAGCAGTACTTC
TRBJ1-2 TRBD1 TRBV5-6 . CASSPLDRNNYGYTF TGTGCCAGCAGCCCCTTGGACAGGAATAACTATGGCTACACCTTC
TRBJ2-7 . TRBV5-1 . CASSYRGKDEQYF TGCGCCAGTTCGTATCGGGGTAAAGACGAGCAGTACTTC
TRBJ2-7 TRBD1 TRBV30 . CAWSEGAASSYEQYF TGTGCCTGGAGTGAGGGGGCCGCGAGCTCCTACGAGCAGTACTTC
TRBJ2-1 . TRBV30 few CAWSVLATGAPNEQFF TGTGCCTGGAGTGTATTGGCTACGGGAGCACCGAATGAGCAGTTCTTC
TRBJ2-1 . TRBV7-9 . CASSLRVMEQFF TGTGCCAGCAGCTTACGAGTGATGGAGCAGTTCTTC
TRBJ1-1 . TRBV13 . CASSLRQSNTEAFF TGTGCCAGCAGCCTCAGACAGTCGAACACTGAAGCTTTCTTT
TRBJ2-7 . TRBV28 . CASSFTRYRSSYEQYF TGTGCCAGCAGTTTTACCAGGTACAGGTCGAGCTACGAGCAGTACTTC
TRBJ2-2 TRBD2 TRBV5-1 . CASSIETFSGREMATGELFF TGCGCCAGCAGCATAGAAACTTTTAGCGGGAGAGAGATGGCTACCGGGGAGCTGTTTTTT
TRBJ1-1 . TRBV5-8 . CASSFSVGVMNTEAFF TGTGCCAGCAGCTTTTCCGTTGGGGTAATGAACACTGAAGCTTTCTTT
TRBJ2-7 . TRBV19 . CASSMGLFGARREQYF TGTGCCAGTAGTATGGGGTTGTTCGGGGCGAGGCGAGAGCAGTACTTC
TRBJ2-3 TRBD2 TRBV27 . CASHGREEGVTDTQYF TGTGCCAGCCATGGGCGGGAGGAGGGGGTCACAGATACGCAGTATTTT
TRBJ2-5 TRBD2 TRBV27 . CASSGLAGGGWETQYF TGTGCCAGCAGTGGACTAGCGGGAGGTGGTTGGGAGACCCAGTACTTC
TRBJ1-2 . TRBV18 . CASSRADGYTF TGTGCCAGCTCACGGGCAGATGGCTACACCTTC
TRBJ2-1 . TRBV18 . CASSPTGFYNEQFF TGTGCCAGCTCACCAACGGGTTTCTACAATGAGCAGTTCTTC
TRBJ1-5 . TRBV9 . CASSLLGESQPQHF TGTGCCAGCAGCCTCCTGGGGGAGAGCCAGCCCCAGCATTTT
TRBJ2-7 . TRBV7-2 . CASSRQTPYEQYF TGTGCCAGCAGCCGACAAACTCCCTACGAGCAGTACTTC
TRBJ1-2 . TRBV28 . CARDQTANYGYTF TGTGCCAGGGATCAGACAGCTAACTATGGCTACACCTTC
TRBJ1-1 . TRBV19 . CASSRTAGKGNTEAFF TGTGCCAGTAGCCGGACAGCTGGTAAGGGGAACACTGAAGCTTTCTTT
TRBJ2-2 TRBD1 TRBV11-3 few CASSLGAGTGAPGELFF TGTGCCAGCAGCTTAGGCGCCGGGACAGGGGCCCCCGGGGAGCTGTTTTTT
TRBJ2-2 . TRBV6-1 . CASSEEWTFNTGELFF TGTGCCAGCAGTGAAGAGTGGACATTCAACACCGGGGAGCTGTTTTTT
TRBJ2-3 . TRBV9 . CASSTGLGISTDTQYF TGTGCCAGCAGCACGGGACTTGGAATTAGCACAGATACGCAGTATTTT
TRBJ1-3 TRBD1 TRBV7-9 . CASSLGDRGHHSGNTIYF TGTGCCAGCAGCTTAGGGGACAGGGGTCACCACTCTGGAAACACCATATATTTT
TRBJ1-2 . TRBV9 . CASSVEAGENSNYGYTF TGTGCCAGCAGCGTAGAGGCAGGGGAAAATTCTAACTATGGCTACACCTTC
TRBJ2-2 TRBD1 TRBV9 . CASSPRTGGGSGELFF TGTGCCAGCAGCCCGAGGACAGGGGGAGGAAGCGGGGAGCTGTTTTTT
TRBJ1-2 TRBD1 TRBV27 . CASNPRTGTDKGYTF TGTGCCAGCAACCCGCGGACAGGGACAGATAAGGGCTACACCTTC
TRBJ1-1 . TRBV7-2 . CASSPGSANTEAFF TGTGCCAGCAGTCCCGGGTCTGCGAACACTGAAGCTTTCTTT
TRBJ1-5 TRBD1 TRBV13 . CASSLVRTGAEGASPQHF TGTGCCAGCAGCTTAGTGAGGACAGGGGCCGAGGGGGCTTCGCCCCAGCATTTT
TRBJ2-7 . TRBV9 once CASSVGMEVSSYEQYF TGTGCCAGCAGCGTAGGGATGGAAGTAAGCTCCTACGAGCAGTACTTC
TRBJ2-7 TRBD1 TRBV7-6 . CASSLGGTGMGEQYF TGTGCCAGCAGCTTAGGAGGGACAGGGATGGGAGAGCAGTACTTC
TRBJ2-1 TRBD2 TRBV9 . CASSEGGNSDNEQFF TGTGCCAGCAGCGAGGGAGGGAATTCAGACAATGAGCAGTTCTTC
TRBJ2-7 . TRBV28 . CASSLEAGSHEQYF TGTGCCAGCAGTTTGGAGGCGGGATCGCACGAGCAGTACTTC
TRBJ1-2 TRBD1 TRBV29-1 . CSVGDRPGVSGYTF TGCAGCGTCGGGGACAGACCTGGGGTGAGTGGCTACACCTTC
TRBJ2-1 . TRBV18 . CASSPPTASEQFF TGTGCCAGCTCACCACCGACGGCATCCGAGCAGTTCTTC
TRBJ1-1 . TRBV19 . CASSEVGRRGPDTEAFF TGTGCCAGTAGTGAGGTGGGCAGGCGGGGACCAGACACTGAAGCTTTCTTT